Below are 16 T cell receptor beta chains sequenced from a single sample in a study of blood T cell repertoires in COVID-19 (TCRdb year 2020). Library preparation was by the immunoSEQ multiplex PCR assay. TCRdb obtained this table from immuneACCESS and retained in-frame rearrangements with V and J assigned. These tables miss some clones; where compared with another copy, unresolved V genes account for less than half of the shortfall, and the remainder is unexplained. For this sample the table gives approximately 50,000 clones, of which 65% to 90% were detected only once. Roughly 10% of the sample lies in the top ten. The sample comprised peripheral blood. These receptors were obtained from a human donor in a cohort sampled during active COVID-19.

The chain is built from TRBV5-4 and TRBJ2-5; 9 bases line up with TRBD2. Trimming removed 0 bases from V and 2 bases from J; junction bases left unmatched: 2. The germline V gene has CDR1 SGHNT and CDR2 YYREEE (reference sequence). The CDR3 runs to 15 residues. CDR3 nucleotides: TGTGCCAGCAGCTTGGAGACTAGCGGACAAGAGACCCAGTACTTC. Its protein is CASSLETSGQETQYF.

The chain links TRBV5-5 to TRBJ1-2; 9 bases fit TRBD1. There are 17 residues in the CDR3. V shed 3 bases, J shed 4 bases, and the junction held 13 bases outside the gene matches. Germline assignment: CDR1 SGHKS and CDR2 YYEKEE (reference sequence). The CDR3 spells CASSSRGTGLQSYGYTF. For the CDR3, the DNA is TGTGCCAGCAGCTCAAGAGGGACAGGGCTCCAATCCTATGGCTACACCTTC.

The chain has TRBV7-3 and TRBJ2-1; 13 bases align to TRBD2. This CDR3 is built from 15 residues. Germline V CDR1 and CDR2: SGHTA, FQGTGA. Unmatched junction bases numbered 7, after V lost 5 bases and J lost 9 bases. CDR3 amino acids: CASSRTSGRLSEQFF. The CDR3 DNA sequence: TGTGCCAGCAGCCGGACTAGCGGGAGATTAAGTGAGCAGTTCTTC.

This chain's CDR3 is CASSLARAGGWSNEQFF. The CDR3, as DNA: TGTGCCAGCAGCTTAGCGCGGGCGGGAGGGTGGAGCAATGAGCAGTTCTTC. The rearrangement links TRBV7-9 to TRBJ2-1; 9 bases are shared with TRBD2. CDR1 and CDR2 from the germline V gene are SEHNR and FQNEAQ (reference sequence). This CDR3 comprises 17 residues. V shed 0 bases and J 6 bases; nucleotides not matched to a gene: 9. Complete variable domain (other parts from reference TRBV7-9 and TRBJ2-1): DTGVSQNPRHKITKRGQNVTFRCDPISEHNRLYWYRQTLGQGPEFLTYFQNEAQLEKSRLLSDRFSAERPKGSFSTLEIQRTEQGDSAMYLCASSLARAGGWSNEQFFGPGTRLTVL.

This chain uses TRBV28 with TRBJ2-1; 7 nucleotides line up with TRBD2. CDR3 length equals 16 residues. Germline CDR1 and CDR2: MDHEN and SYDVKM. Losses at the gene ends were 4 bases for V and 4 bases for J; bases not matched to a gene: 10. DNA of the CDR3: TGTGCCAGCAGTTGGGATAGCGGGCAAGGTTACAATGAGCAGTTCTTC. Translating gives CASSWDSGQGYNEQFF.

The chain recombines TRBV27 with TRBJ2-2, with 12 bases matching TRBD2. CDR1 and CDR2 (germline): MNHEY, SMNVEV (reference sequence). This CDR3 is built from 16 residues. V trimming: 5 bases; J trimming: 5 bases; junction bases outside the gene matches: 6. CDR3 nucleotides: TGTGCCAGCAGTGAACCTAGCGGGAGGGGGACCGGGGAGCTGTTTTTT. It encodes CASSEPSGRGTGELFF.

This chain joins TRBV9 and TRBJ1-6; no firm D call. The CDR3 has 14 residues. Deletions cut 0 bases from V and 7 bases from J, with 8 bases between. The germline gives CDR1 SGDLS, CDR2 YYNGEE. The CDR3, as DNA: TGTGCCAGCAGCGTAGGAGGGTTGAATTCACCCCTCCACTTT. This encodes CASSVGGLNSPLHF.

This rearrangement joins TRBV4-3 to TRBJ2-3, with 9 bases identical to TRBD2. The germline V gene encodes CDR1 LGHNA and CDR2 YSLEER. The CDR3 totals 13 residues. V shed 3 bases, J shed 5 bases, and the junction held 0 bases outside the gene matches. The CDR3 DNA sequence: TGCGCCAGCAGCCAGCGGGGGGGAGATACGCAGTATTTT. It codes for CASSQRGGDTQYF.

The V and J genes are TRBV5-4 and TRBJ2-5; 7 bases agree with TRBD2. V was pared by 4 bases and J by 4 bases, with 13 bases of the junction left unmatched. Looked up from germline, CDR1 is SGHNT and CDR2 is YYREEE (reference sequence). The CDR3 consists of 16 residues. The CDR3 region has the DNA TGTGCCAGCAGCCGGGCCGGCGGGAGTTTCAGAGAGACCCAGTACTTC. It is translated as CASSRAGGSFRETQYF.

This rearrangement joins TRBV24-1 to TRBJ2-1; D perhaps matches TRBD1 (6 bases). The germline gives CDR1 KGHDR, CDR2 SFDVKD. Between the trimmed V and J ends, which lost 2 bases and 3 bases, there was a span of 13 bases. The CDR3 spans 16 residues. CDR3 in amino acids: CATSDSGQLNYNEQFF. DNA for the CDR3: TGTGCCACCAGTGATTCCGGACAGTTGAACTACAATGAGCAGTTCTTC.

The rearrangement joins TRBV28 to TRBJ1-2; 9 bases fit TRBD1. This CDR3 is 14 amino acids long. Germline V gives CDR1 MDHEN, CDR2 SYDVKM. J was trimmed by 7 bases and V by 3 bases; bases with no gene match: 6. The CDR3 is CASSLRDRVGGYTF. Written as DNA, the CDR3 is TGTGCCAGCAGTTTGCGGGACAGGGTGGGTGGCTACACCTTC.

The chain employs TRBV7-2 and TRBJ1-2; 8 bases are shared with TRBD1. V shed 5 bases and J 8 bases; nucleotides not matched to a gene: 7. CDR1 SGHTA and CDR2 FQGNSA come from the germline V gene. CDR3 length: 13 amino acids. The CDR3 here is CASSPDRVGGYTF. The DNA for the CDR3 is TGTGCCAGCAGCCCGGACAGGGTAGGCGGCTACACCTTC. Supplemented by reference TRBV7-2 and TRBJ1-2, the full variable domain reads GAGVSQSPSNKVTEKGKDVELRCDPISGHTALYWYRQSLGQGLEFLIYFQGNSAPDKSGLPSDRFSAERTGGSVSTLTIQRTQQEDSAVYLCASSPDRVGGYTFGSGTRLTVV.

The DNA of the CDR3 is TGCGCCAGTAGCGGGAGCCCCTACAATGAGCAGTTCTTC. Translation gives CASSGSPYNEQFF. The chain has TRBV10-2 and TRBJ2-1; 9 positions match TRBD2. The CDR3 is made up of 13 amino acids. The V gene end was trimmed by 9 bases and the J gene end by 2 bases; junction bases not matched to a gene: 2. Germline CDR1 and CDR2: WSHSY and SAAADI.

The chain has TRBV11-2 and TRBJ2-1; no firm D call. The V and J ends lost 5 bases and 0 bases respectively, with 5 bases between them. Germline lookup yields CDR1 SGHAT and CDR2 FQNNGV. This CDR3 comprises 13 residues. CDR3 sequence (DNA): TGTGCCAGCAGCCTAAGCTCCTACAATGAGCAGTTCTTC. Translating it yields CASSLSSYNEQFF.

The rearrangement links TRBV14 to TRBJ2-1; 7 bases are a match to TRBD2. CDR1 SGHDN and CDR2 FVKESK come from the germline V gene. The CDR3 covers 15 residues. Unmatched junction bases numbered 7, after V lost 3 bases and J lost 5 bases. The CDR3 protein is CASSQREGGHNEQFF. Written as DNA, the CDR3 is TGTGCCAGCAGCCAGAGGGAGGGCGGTCACAATGAGCAGTTCTTC.

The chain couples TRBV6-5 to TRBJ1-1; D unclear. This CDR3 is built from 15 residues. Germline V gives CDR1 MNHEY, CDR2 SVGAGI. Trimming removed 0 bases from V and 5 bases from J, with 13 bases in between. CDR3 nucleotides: TGTGCCAGCAGTTACTCGAGTCTAGTCCAAACTGAAGCTTTCTTT. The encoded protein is CASSYSSLVQTEAFF.